Sequencing of this T cell receptor (beta chain) was carried out in a study of blood T cell repertoires in COVID-19. Study details: Samples representing acute and convalescent COVID-19 were sourced from the United States, Italy and Spain.

Assay: immunoSEQ multiplex PCR; the TCRdb copy retains only in-frame clones and omits some. The data hold some 82,000 clones, with under 90% observed a single time. This clone appeared a single time. Germline V lookup: CDR1 MNHEY, CDR2 SMNVEV (reference sequence). The CDR3 is 15 amino acids. With 3 bases removed from V and 3 bases from J, the gap between germline ends came to 12 bases. This chain links TRBV27 with TRBJ1-5; D ambiguous. This clonotype was obtained from a man older than 75 with acute or convalescent COVID-19. The specimen sequenced was peripheral blood. CDR3 residues: CASSLRGLLNQPQHF. The CDR3 bases are TGTGCCAGCAGTTTGAGAGGACTTCTCAATCAGCCCCAGCATTTT.